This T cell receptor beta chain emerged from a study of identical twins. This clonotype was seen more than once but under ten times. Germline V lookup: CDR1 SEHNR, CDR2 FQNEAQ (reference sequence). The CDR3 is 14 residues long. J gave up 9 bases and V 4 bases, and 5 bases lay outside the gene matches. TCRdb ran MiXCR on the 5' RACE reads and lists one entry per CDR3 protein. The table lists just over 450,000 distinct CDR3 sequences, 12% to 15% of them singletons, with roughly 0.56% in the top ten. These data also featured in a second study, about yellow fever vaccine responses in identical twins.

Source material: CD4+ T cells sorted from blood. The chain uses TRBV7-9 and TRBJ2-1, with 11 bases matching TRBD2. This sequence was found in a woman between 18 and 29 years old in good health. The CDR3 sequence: CASSSTSGMSEQFF. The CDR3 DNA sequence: TGTGCCAGCAGCTCGACTAGCGGGATGTCTGAGCAGTTCTTC. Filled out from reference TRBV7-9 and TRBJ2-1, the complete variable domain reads DTGVSQNPRHKITKRGQNVTFRCDPISEHNRLYWYRQTLGQGPEFLTYFQNEAQLEKSRLLSDRFSAERPKGSFSTLEIQRTEQGDSAMYLCASSSTSGMSEQFFGPGTRLTVL.